The next 5 T cell receptor beta chains were all read from a single sample in a study of beta chain features in type 1 diabetes. The isolated RNA, all of it, was reverse transcribed, so expressed TCRB transcripts were what got sequenced. Sequenced by immunoSEQ multiplex PCR; TCRdb stores in-frame clones only, minus some. The table has some 270,000 clones, approximately 14% seen once. Sequencing was carried out using naive CD4+ T cells from blood. The receptors shown here come from a middle-aged woman in good health.

V is TRBV19 and J is TRBJ2-2; D remains ambiguous. The CDR3 runs 16 residues. Germline lookup yields CDR1 LNHDA and CDR2 SQIVND (reference sequence). V was cut by 2 bases and J by 0 bases, with 10 bases left in between. In DNA, the CDR3 is TGTGCCAGTAGTATAAGAGTGCCCTCGAACACCGGGGAGCTGTTTTTT. This encodes CASSIRVPSNTGELFF.

The genes are TRBV2 and TRBJ2-7, with D perhaps TRBD2 (5 bases). CDR3 length: 16 amino acids. Germline CDR1 SNHLY, CDR2 FYNNEI. The V gene lost 1 base and the J gene lost 3 bases, with 16 bases spanning the gap. CDR3: CASSEDEPGFGYEQYF. DNA of the CDR3: TGTGCCAGCAGTGAAGATGAGCCGGGATTCGGCTACGAGCAGTACTTC.

The table lists this clone with a few counts. The rearrangement uses TRBV15 and TRBJ2-1; D unclear. Trimming cost V 2 bases and J 8 bases, with 10 bases left between them. The CDR3 runs 13 residues. Germline V gene data show CDR1 as LNHNV and CDR2 as YYDKDF (reference sequence). The chain's CDR3 is CATSRNPRDEQFF. Written as DNA, the CDR3 is TGTGCCACCAGCAGAAATCCCCGCGATGAGCAGTTCTTC.

There are a few counts of this clone. J is TRBJ1-2 and V is TRBV18; possibly TRBD1 for D (5 bases). The V end lost 2 bases, the J end lost 4 bases, and 14 bases lay between the germline ends. This CDR3 region has 15 residues. CDR1 is KGHSH and CDR2 is LQKENI in the germline V gene. The CDR3 DNA sequence: TGTGCCAGCTCACCAATGGGGCCGGGTGGCTATGGCTACACCTTC. It encodes CASSPMGPGGYGYTF.

This clone appeared many times. The chain uses TRBV23-1 and TRBJ1-1; D not certain. TRBV23-1 is labeled an ORF, and its function is uncertain. The CDR3 extends over 16 amino acids. V lost 0 bases and J lost 1, with 12 bases in between. The CDR3 here is CASSQSHLPGNTEAFF. In nucleotides, the CDR3 is TGCGCCAGCAGTCAATCGCACCTACCCGGGAACACTGAAGCTTTCTTT.